A selection of T cell receptor beta chains follows, all from one sample in a study of blood T cells in healthy people across ages. MiXCR was run by TCRdb on the 5' RACE reads, yielding one entry per CDR3 protein. The data show hundreds of thousands of distinct CDR3 sequences, with roughly 30% seen just once and 15% to 18% held by the top ten. Specimen: blood. These receptors came from an elderly woman in good health. Each CDR3 is given with its conserved first and last residue. D genes are given only for firm matches. A row's size may be missing; if present it is once, few, many or a size class.

J gene | clone size | D gene | V gene | CDR3 DNA | CDR3 protein
TRBJ2-7 | - | TRBD2 | TRBV6-5 | TGTGCCAGCAGTTACAAGGGACTACCAACCTACGAGCAGTACTTC | CASSYKGLPTYEQYF
TRBJ1-4 | few | - | TRBV20-1 | TGCAGTGCTAGAGATCCAAACACTAATGAAAAACTGTTTTTT | CSARDPNTNEKLFF
TRBJ2-2 | - | - | TRBV9 | TGTGCCAGCAGGGCCGGACAGAACACCGGGGAGCTGTTTTTT | CASRAGQNTGELFF
TRBJ2-2 | - | TRBD1 | TRBV6-1 | TGTGCCAGCACCCCCGACAGGGAAGGCGGGGAGCTGTTTTTT | CASTPDREGGELFF
TRBJ2-7 | many | - | TRBV11-2 | TGTGCCAGCAGCTTAGAATTTACAGACGAGCAGTACTTC | CASSLEFTDEQYF
TRBJ2-7 | - | - | TRBV27 | TGTGCCAACAGTCTCTCGTTCTACAATGAGCAGTACTTC | CANSLSFYNEQYF
TRBJ2-7 | many | - | TRBV29-1 | TGCAGCGTTGAAGAGAAGGCCAGGGGCGAGCAGTACTTC | CSVEEKARGEQYF
TRBJ2-7 | - | TRBD1 | TRBV30 | TGTGCCTGGGGTTTAAAGGACAGGGGCTCCTACGAGCAGTACTTC | CAWGLKDRGSYEQYF
TRBJ1-2 | few | - | TRBV6-5 | TGTGCCAGCAGTTACTCGATTATGAGGGGGTTTGGCTACACCTTC | CASSYSIMRGFGYTF
TRBJ1-2 | once | - | TRBV27 | TGTGCCAGCAGTCTCTACGATGGGGGGGGCGTCTATGGCTACACCTTC | CASSLYDGGGVYGYTF
TRBJ1-2 | few | - | TRBV7-6 | TGTGCCAGCAGCTCGATCTCGTATGGGGAAGGCTACACCTTC | CASSSISYGEGYTF
TRBJ1-1 | few | - | TRBV12-3/TRBV12-4 | TGTGCCAGCAGTGGGCGGACGGGATATATGAACACTGAAGCTTTCTTT | CASSGRTGYMNTEAFF
TRBJ2-2 | - | - | TRBV9 | TGTGCCAGCAGCGTACGGGGTGGGCCGAACACCGGGGAGCTGTTTTTT | CASSVRGGPNTGELFF
TRBJ1-6 | - | TRBD1 | TRBV6-1 | TGTGCCAGCAGTGAACGGGACAGGGGTGTCGATAATTCACCCCTCCACTTT | CASSERDRGVDNSPLHF
TRBJ1-6 | many | - | TRBV12-3/TRBV12-4 | TGTGCCAGCAGTTTACAGGGGACTAATTCACCCCTCCACTTT | CASSLQGTNSPLHF
TRBJ1-1 | - | TRBD1 | TRBV5-1 | TGCGCCAGCAACTCCCTTTGGACAGGGAAGAACACTGAAGCTTTCTTT | CASNSLWTGKNTEAFF
TRBJ1-2 | - | - | TRBV7-2 | TGTGCCAGCAGCTTTCTGGGGGCGCAAGGCTACACCTTC | CASSFLGAQGYTF
TRBJ2-5 | many | - | TRBV5-1 | TGCGCCAGCAGCGCCGGGGTTCAGGACGTTGAAGAGACCCAGTACTTC | CASSAGVQDVEETQYF
TRBJ1-6 | many | TRBD1 | TRBV10-3 | TGTGCCATCAATCCGGGACAGCGGAATTCACCCCTCCACTTT | CAINPGQRNSPLHF
TRBJ2-5 | many | - | TRBV18 | TGTGCCAGCAGCCCTTCGGAGACCCAGTACTTC | CASSPSETQYF
TRBJ2-1 | - | - | TRBV7-2 | TGTGCCAGCAGCTTAGGATCTGGCGGGGGCGGACTCAATGAGCAGTTCTTC | CASSLGSGGGGLNEQFF
TRBJ2-6 | many | - | TRBV3-1 | TGTGCCAGCAGCCCGGGTGGGGCCAACGTCCTGACTTTC | CASSPGGANVLTF
TRBJ2-3 | many | - | TRBV7-2 | TGTGCCAGCAGCCCCATGCGGGGTTCAGATACGCAGTATTTT | CASSPMRGSDTQYF
TRBJ1-6 | few | - | TRBV6-5 | TGTGCCAGCAGGACGCCCGGGGGTTCACCCCTCCACTTT | CASRTPGGSPLHF
TRBJ1-1 | - | - | TRBV19 | TGTGCCAGTTGGGCCAGGGGCGAGGCTGAAGCTTTCTTT | CASWARGEAEAFF
TRBJ2-2 | many | - | TRBV12-3/TRBV12-4 | TGTGCCAGCAGTCATCCGGTTGGACACAACCTTGCAGGGGAGCTGTTTTTT | CASSHPVGHNLAGELFF
TRBJ2-5 | many | TRBD1 | TRBV20-1 | TGCAGTGCTACTTTCTCCAAAAACAGGGGGCCTAGGGTCGGGACCCAGTACTTC | CSATFSKNRGPRVGTQYF
TRBJ1-1 | few | TRBD1 | TRBV6-2/TRBV6-3 | TGTGCCAGCAGGAAGGACAGGGGCGGTAACACTGAAGCTTTCTTT | CASRKDRGGNTEAFF
TRBJ2-7 | many | TRBD1 | TRBV2 | TGTGCCAGCAGTAAGGACAGGGGGCGAGAGCAGTACTTC | CASSKDRGREQYF
TRBJ1-5 | few | - | TRBV19 | TGTGCCAGTAGTCCAAGTAGTAGGACAGTGAATCAGCCCCAGCATTTT | CASSPSSRTVNQPQHF
TRBJ1-2 | many | TRBD1 | TRBV7-2 | TGTGCCAGCAGCTTTACAGGGGTGGGCTATGGCTACACCTTC | CASSFTGVGYGYTF
TRBJ2-5 | - | TRBD1 | TRBV5-1 | TGCGCCAGCAGCTTGGATGGGACAGTGGGAGAGACCCAGTACTTC | CASSLDGTVGETQYF
TRBJ2-7 | many | TRBD1 | TRBV29-1 | TGCAGCGCACAGGGGCATCGGAATAGAAACGAGCAGTACTTC | CSAQGHRNRNEQYF